This T cell receptor beta chain was found in a study of shared clonotypes between healthy human individuals (dated by TCRdb to the early 2020s). With regard to the full study: Three men and a couple of women, aged 18 to 49 years, made up the cohort. For each donor, CD4 naive and CD4 memory were each run on three plates, CD8 naive on two plates, and CD8 memory on one plate. Blood TCR repertoires of roughly five healthy adults were deeply sequenced to estimate repertoire size and the extent of clonotype sharing between individuals. To increase sequencing depth and limit assay-specific biases, TCR repertoire library preparation and sequencing were carried out by different laboratories using diverse techniques. Per donor, leukapheresis produced somewhere between about 0.9 and 9.5 billion PBMCs. The full study reports these points: Higher generation probabilities were observed for clonotypes shared by all four sorted-subset donors than for non-shared clonotypes. Based on pairwise subsampling, the degree of clonotype sharing among donors was expected to be affected by sequencing depth. About 5% of naive CD4, more than 3% of naive CD8, about 2.1% of memory CD4, and about 0.4% of memory CD8 clonotypes were shared across several donors. Estimated clonotype richness was generally larger for naive than for memory subsets. Incomplete sequencing was indicated by rarefaction of sorted-subset datasets, despite the large sequencing depth. The small number of donors limited the genetic and exposure-history diversity represented. Only blood was sampled, and tissue TCR repertoires likely differ from those in blood.

The CDR3 spans 15 residues, from the cysteine through the phenylalanine. Only the CDR3 region is kept as DNA, spanning 45 bases read in frame from base 1. Based on the germline V gene, the CDR1 and CDR2 sequences are SGHTS and YDEGEE. V and J are truncated by 4 bases and 2 bases respectively, leaving an intervening sequence of 16 bases. Healthy HIV-negative adults with no recently reported acute infections or vaccinations were included as donors. Every donor was a Caucasian adult living in Nashville, Tennessee, USA. CD4+ T cells were enriched by magnetic negative selection, after which naive cells were positively selected on CD45RA and the negative fraction was taken as the memory subset. After blood collection by leukapheresis, PBMCs were isolated using Ficoll-Histopaque density gradient centrifugation and then cryopreserved in the vapor phase of liquid nitrogen. Purity and quantity of every magnetically sorted T cell population were checked by analytical flow cytometry. Genomic DNA was isolated from each sorted fraction and quantified by UV absorbance on a Nanodrop 2000c.

A remark on this clone: The antigen this receptor binds is unknown. No much larger clonotype is one base removed from it; base qualities were not supplied.

Using the deep immunoSEQ assay, multiplex PCR amplified TCR CDR3 regions from genomic DNA. Extracted genomic DNA from each cell subset was spread evenly across all wells of several immunoSEQ 96-well plates, with each plate serving as a replicate. For sorted subsets, about 0.2 ug genomic DNA, equal to 30,000 or so T cell genomes, was loaded into each replicate PCR. Purified libraries were quantified with a Qubit 3.0 fluorometer, sized on a Bioanalyzer 2100, and re-quantified with the KAPA Library Quantification kit. Every immunoSEQ 96-well plate was sequenced on a dedicated single-read 150-cycle Illumina NextSeq 550 flow cell. Under the source paper's analysis protocol: Because only junctional sequences without quality scores were contained in the immunoSEQ output, filtering matching that applied to full-length reads could not be performed. Sequences were annotated with PyIR, a Python wrapper for IgBLAST v1.9, using IMGT germline references to assign V/J genes and CDR3. Any read was removed if the V/J assignment was weak (E-value above 1e-6), the CDR3 was missing, or the read contained stop codons, out-of-frame junctions, or ambiguous translated residues. V3J clonotypes were defined as sequences sharing an identical inferred V gene, J gene, and CDR3 amino acid sequence. Percentage overlap between repertoires was calculated by dividing the number of shared unique clonotypes by the size of the smaller repertoire. RTK rarefaction, the Chao1 estimator, and Recon v2.1 estimates of unobserved clonotypes were used to assess repertoire richness. OLGA was used to compute generation probabilities for all TCRbeta clonotypes that the gDNA method yielded from four donors. TCRdb took this table from immuneACCESS and kept in-frame rearrangements with V and J called. Such tables lack part of the clones; where checked against another copy, unresolved V genes explain under half of the gap, and the rest is unexplained. Clonal size and the V and J genes are those of that table, whereas D and trimming came from the DNA. In this sample the table shows a few million clones, over 85% of which occur a single time. The leading ten clones occupy roughly 0.15% of the sample.

Sequencing used naive CD4+ T cells sorted from blood. The sample's cell subset or site label, decoded: CD45RA+ positively selected. The sequence is built from TRBV5-8 and TRBJ2-7; the D segment could be TRBD2, given 5 matching bases. This receptor was obtained from a man between 18 and 35 years old in good health. CDR3 region: CASSLRATNTYEQYF. In nucleotide form, the sequence is TGTGCCAGCAGCCTGCGGGCGACCAACACCTACGAGCAGTACTTC.